The 8 T cell receptor beta chains presented below share a single source sample, sequenced in a study of identical twins. TCRdb re-called the 5' RACE reads through MiXCR, storing one row per CDR3 protein. The sample lists 750,000 to 950,000 distinct CDR3 sequences, roughly an eighth occurring once. The data were also submitted as part of a second study, on yellow fever vaccine responses in identical twins.

Sequenced material: PBMCs. The receptor source for this set is a woman younger than 30 in good health.

V usage is TRBV15 and J usage is TRBJ2-3; 7 nucleotides line up with TRBD2. V was clipped by 8 bases and J by 4 bases; unmatched bases: 9. Germline CDR1 reads LNHNV; CDR2 reads YYDKDF (reference sequence). The CDR3 has 14 residues. The DNA of the CDR3 is TGTGCCACCGCGCTCGGCGGGAGAGCAGATACGCAGTATTTT. Its protein is CATALGGRADTQYF.

This clonotype was observed at least ten times. The V call is TRBV2, the J call TRBJ1-5; D call uncertain. Trimming removed 3 bases at V and 6 bases at J, with 6 bases between. The CDR3 extends over 12 amino acids. Germline V gene sequence: CDR1 SNHLY, CDR2 FYNNEI. Here the CDR3 DNA reads TGTGCCAGCAGTGAGGTCACTCAGCCCCAGCATTTT. This translates into CASSEVTQPQHF. Looking up the rest from reference TRBV2 and TRBJ1-5 gives the full variable domain: EPEVTQTPSHQVTQMGQEVILRCVPISNHLYFYWYRQILGQKVEFLVSFYNNEISEKSEIFDDQFSVERPDGSNFTLKIRSTKLEDSAMYFCASSEVTQPQHFGDGTRLSIL.

The rearrangement joins TRBV27 to TRBJ1-2, with TRBD1 matching 9 bases. V trimming: 5 bases; J trimming: 5 bases; junction bases outside the gene matches: 9. Germline CDR1 is MNHEY and CDR2 is SMNVEV (reference sequence). The CDR3 is 15 residues long. CDR3: CASSPQTGGKYGYTF. CDR3 DNA sequence: TGTGCCAGCAGTCCTCAGACAGGGGGGAAGTATGGCTACACCTTC.

This clonotype appeared many times. V gene TRBV20-1 combines with J gene TRBJ2-7; possible D gene TRBD2, 6 bases. CDR3 length: 12 amino acids. Germline V lookup: CDR1 DFQATT, CDR2 SNEGSKA (reference sequence). The germline V and J ends were trimmed by 6 bases and 3 bases, with 12 bases remaining between them. CDR3 in amino acids: CSAATSDYEQYF. The CDR3, as DNA: TGCAGTGCCGCGACTAGTGACTACGAGCAGTACTTC.

This clonotype was detected ten times or more. The chain couples TRBV19 to TRBJ1-2, with 7 bases fitting TRBD1. The CDR3 covers 12 residues. Trimming removed 11 bases from V and 5 bases from J; junction bases left unmatched: 8. CDR1 is LNHDA, CDR2 SQIVND, per germline (reference sequence). In DNA, the CDR3 is TGTGCCGGGGCCGGGACAGTATATGGCTACACCTTC. Translating it yields CAGAGTVYGYTF.

The V gene is TRBV5-1, the J gene TRBJ2-5; TRBD1 aligns across 12 bases. The V gene's germline CDR1 is SGHRS and CDR2 YFSETQ. The CDR3 is 19 residues long. V lost 4 bases to trimming and J lost 5 bases; unmatched junction nucleotides: 18. CDR3 loop: CASSRKGTGGSGDKETQYF. CDR3 DNA sequence: TGCGCCAGCAGCCGAAAAGGGACAGGGGGCTCCGGGGATAAGGAGACCCAGTACTTC. Full variable domain (outside the CDR3, taken from reference TRBV5-1 and TRBJ2-5): KAGVTQTPRYLIKTRGQQVTLSCSPISGHRSVSWYQQTPGQGLQFLFEYFSETQRNKGNFPGRFSGRQFSNSRSEMNVSTLELGDSALYLCASSRKGTGGSGDKETQYFGPGTRLLVL.

This clonotype was seen many times. V is TRBV15 and J is TRBJ2-2; D might be TRBD2 (6 bases). V lost 8 bases and J lost 3, with 7 bases in between. Germline CDR1 LNHNV, CDR2 YYDKDF (reference sequence). This CDR3 is built from 12 residues. CDR3 in amino acids: CATGRYTGELFF. As DNA, the CDR3 is TGTGCCACCGGGAGGTACACCGGGGAGCTGTTTTTT.

This clonotype was seen many times. The rearrangement joins TRBV12-3 or TRBV12-4 to TRBJ1-2; a possible D gene is TRBD1 (6 bases). There are 12 residues in the CDR3. V lost 5 bases, J lost 7 bases, and 11 bases lay in between. The CDR3 spells CASSDGGIGYTF. The CDR3, as DNA: TGTGCCAGCAGTGATGGGGGCATTGGCTACACCTTC.